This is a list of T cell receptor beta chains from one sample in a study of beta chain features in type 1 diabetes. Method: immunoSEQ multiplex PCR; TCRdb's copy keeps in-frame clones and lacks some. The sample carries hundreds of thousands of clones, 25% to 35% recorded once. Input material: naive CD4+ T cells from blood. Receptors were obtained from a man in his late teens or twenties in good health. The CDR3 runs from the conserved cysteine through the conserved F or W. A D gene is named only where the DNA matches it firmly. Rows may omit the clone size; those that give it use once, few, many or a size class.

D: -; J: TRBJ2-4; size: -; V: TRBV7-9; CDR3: CASSPTTALAKNIQYF; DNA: TGTGCCAGCAGCCCCACGACTGCCCTAGCCAAAAACATTCAGTACTTC
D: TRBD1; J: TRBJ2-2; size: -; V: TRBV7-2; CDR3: CASSLDRAIGELFF; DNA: TGTGCCAGCAGCTTGGACAGGGCAATCGGGGAGCTGTTTTTT
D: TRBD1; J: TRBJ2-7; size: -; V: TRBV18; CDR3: CASSLLTGGKGSYEQYF; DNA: TGTGCCAGCTCACTCCTCACAGGGGGGAAGGGCTCCTACGAGCAGTACTTC
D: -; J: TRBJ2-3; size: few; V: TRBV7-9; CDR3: CASSLSGGVADTQYF; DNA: TGTGCCAGCAGCTTAAGCGGCGGGGTCGCAGATACGCAGTATTTT
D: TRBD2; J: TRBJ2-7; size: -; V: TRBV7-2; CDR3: CASSSPGLAVYEQYF; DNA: TGTGCCAGCAGCTCACCGGGACTAGCGGTATACGAGCAGTACTTC
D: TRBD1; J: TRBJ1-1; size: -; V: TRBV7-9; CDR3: CASRPPDRLNTEAFF; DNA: TGTGCCAGCAGGCCACCGGACAGGCTCAACACTGAAGCTTTCTTT
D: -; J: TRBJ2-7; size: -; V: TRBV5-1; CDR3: CASSFSSYEQYF; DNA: TGCGCCAGCAGCTTCAGCTCCTACGAGCAGTACTTC
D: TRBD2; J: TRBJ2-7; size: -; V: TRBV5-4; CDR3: CASSLGAGGSSYEQYF; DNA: TGTGCCAGCAGCTTGGGAGCGGGAGGGAGCTCCTACGAGCAGTACTTC
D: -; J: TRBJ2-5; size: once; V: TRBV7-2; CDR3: CASTQLGDPGGTQYF; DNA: TGTGCCAGCACCCAGCTAGGGGACCCTGGCGGGACCCAGTACTTC
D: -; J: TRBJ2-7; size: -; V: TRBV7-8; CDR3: CASSLVGGVSYEQYF; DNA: TGTGCCAGCAGCTTAGTTGGAGGAGTCTCCTACGAGCAGTACTTC
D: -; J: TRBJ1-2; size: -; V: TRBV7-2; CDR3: CASSLYGPSSGGYTF; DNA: TGTGCCAGCAGCTTGTACGGACCTTCGAGTGGTGGCTACACCTTC
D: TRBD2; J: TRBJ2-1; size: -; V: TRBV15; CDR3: CATSRALAGGSNEQFF; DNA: TGTGCCACCAGCAGAGCTCTAGCGGGAGGATCGAATGAGCAGTTCTTC
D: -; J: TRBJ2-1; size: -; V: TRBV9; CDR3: CASSVVGKEGNEQFF; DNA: TGTGCCAGCAGCGTAGTGGGGAAGGAGGGCAATGAGCAGTTCTTC
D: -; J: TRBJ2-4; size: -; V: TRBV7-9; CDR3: CASSSGGGDGKNIQYF; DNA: TGTGCCAGCAGCTCAGGAGGAGGGGATGGCAAAAACATTCAGTACTTC
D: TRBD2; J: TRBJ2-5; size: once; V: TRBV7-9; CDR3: CASSHVGRERLETQYF; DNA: TGTGCCAGCAGCCACGTTGGGAGGGAGAGACTGGAGACCCAGTACTTC
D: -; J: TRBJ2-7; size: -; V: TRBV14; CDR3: CASSQGLGSFYEQYF; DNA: TGTGCCAGCAGCCAAGGGTTAGGCAGCTTCTACGAGCAGTACTTC
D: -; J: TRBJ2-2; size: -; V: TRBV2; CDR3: CASTYRARNTGELFF; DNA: TGTGCCAGCACATACAGGGCCCGGAACACCGGGGAGCTGTTTTTT
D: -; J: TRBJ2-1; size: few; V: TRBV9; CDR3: CASSDGNTNNEQFF; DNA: TGTGCCAGCAGTGACGGGAATACCAACAATGAGCAGTTCTTC
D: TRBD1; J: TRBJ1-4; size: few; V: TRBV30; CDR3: CAWAQGNNEKLFF; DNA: TGTGCCTGGGCACAGGGGAATAATGAAAAACTGTTTTTT
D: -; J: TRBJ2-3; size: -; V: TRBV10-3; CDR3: CAISPGVRTDTQYF; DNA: TGTGCCATCAGTCCCGGTGTAAGGACAGATACGCAGTATTTT
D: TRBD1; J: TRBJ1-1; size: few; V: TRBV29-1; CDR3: CSVGTANTEAFF; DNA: TGCAGCGTAGGGACAGCAAACACTGAAGCTTTCTTT
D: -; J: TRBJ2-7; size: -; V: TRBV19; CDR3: CASSWADSYEQYF; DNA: TGTGCCAGTAGTTGGGCAGACTCCTACGAGCAGTACTTC
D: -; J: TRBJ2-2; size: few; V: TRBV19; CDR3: CASSAPRSGELFF; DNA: TGTGCCAGTAGTGCCCCTCGCTCGGGGGAGCTGTTTTTT
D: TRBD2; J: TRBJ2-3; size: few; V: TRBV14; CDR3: CASSQEAGGWSDTQYF; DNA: TGTGCCAGCAGCCAAGAGGCGGGAGGATGGTCAGATACGCAGTATTTT
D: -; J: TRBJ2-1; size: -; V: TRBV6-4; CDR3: CASSPGTHAAEQFF; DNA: TGTGCCAGCAGTCCCGGGACTCACGCGGCTGAGCAGTTCTTC
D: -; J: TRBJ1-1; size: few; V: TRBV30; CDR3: CAWDRLTTEAFF; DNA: TGTGCCTGGGACAGGTTGACAACTGAAGCTTTCTTT
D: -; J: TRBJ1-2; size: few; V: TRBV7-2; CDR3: CASSLAPGEGGYTF; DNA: TGTGCCAGCAGCTTAGCGCCAGGGGAAGGGGGCTACACCTTC
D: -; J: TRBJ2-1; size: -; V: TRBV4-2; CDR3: CASSQDNTRGNEQFF; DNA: TGTGCCAGCAGCCAAGATAACACTCGGGGCAATGAGCAGTTCTTC
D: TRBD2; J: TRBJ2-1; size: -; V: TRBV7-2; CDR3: CASSLIAGSYNEQFF; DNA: TGTGCCAGCAGCTTGATAGCGGGATCATACAATGAGCAGTTCTTC
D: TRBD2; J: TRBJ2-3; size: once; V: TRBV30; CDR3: CAWSRAILPGGSTDTQYF; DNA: TGTGCCTGGAGTCGCGCGATTCTACCGGGGGGGAGCACAGATACGCAGTATTTT
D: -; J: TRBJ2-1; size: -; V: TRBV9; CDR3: CASSVEGLSSYNEQFF; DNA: TGTGCCAGCAGCGTAGAGGGACTCAGCTCCTACAATGAGCAGTTCTTC